The T cell receptor (beta chain) described here comes from a study of cytomegalovirus exposure and HLA in healthy donors. On this clone itself: The target antigen is unknown.

The CDR3 runs 16 residues. V gave up 0 bases and J gave up 10 bases, with 20 bases separating them. Germline assignment: CDR1 MNHEY and CDR2 SMNVEV (reference sequence). In the PCR, 60 Vbeta and 13 Jbeta primers were used. Repertoires were generated with immunoSEQ multiplex PCR, while TCRdb's copy carries only in-frame clones and drops some. The sample shows about 130,000 clones, roughly two thirds of them seen only once. Study-wide results and limits: A list of 150 to 200 TCR beta chains associated with cytomegalovirus was given. The study assumed roughly uniform donor sequencing depth for presence/absence analyses.

The genes are TRBV27 and TRBJ2-3; a weak D match, TRBD2 (6 bases). This sequence was found in a man under 40 in good health and CMV-seropositive. What was sequenced was PBMCs. This chain's CDR3 is CASSLSLGGAGLAQYF. In DNA, the CDR3 is TGTGCCAGCAGTTTATCGTTAGGCGGGGCGGGACTGGCGCAGTATTTT.